Here is one TCR beta chain with its context. Its antigen is as yet unknown. The junction differs from germline at one of its ends, possibly a read error. This sample was included in a study of T cell repertoires in cytomegalovirus infection. MiXCR, applied by TCRdb to the reads, yields one record per CDR3 protein. The sample has approximately 1,000,000 distinct CDR3 sequences; 30% to 40% are singletons. CDR3 length: 15 amino acids. Germline loops: CDR1 MNHEY, CDR2 SMNVEV (reference sequence). Source: cultured CD8+ T cells from PBMCs, taken from culture after CMV antigen stimulation. This clonotype originated in a human donor in good health (CMV status not recorded). Some clones in this sample may be carry-over from other donors' samples. This chain uses TRBV27 with TRBJ2-1, with D possibly being TRBD1 (6 bases). DNA for the CDR3: TGTGCCTGCAGTTCCTCATCAGGGGTGGTCAATGAGCAGTTCTTC. This sequence encodes CACSSSSGVVNEQFF.